This TCR beta chain was identified in a study of shared T cell receptors in the human thymus. Using immunoSEQ multiplex PCR, the repertoire was profiled, and TCRdb retains in-frame clones only, with some absent. The table lists roughly 68,000 clones, nearly 95% of them singletons. The CDR3 sequence is 19 residues long. Germline assignment: CDR1 MNHEY and CDR2 SMNVEV (reference sequence). Trimming removed 4 bases from V and 0 bases from J; junction bases left unmatched: 8. The specimen was thymocytes. The sequence came from a human donor. The rearrangement links TRBV27 to TRBJ2-3; 15 bases fit TRBD2. CDR3 DNA sequence: TGTGCCAGCAGTTCAAAAGGACTAGCGGGGGGGGTTAGCACAGATACGCAGTATTTT. Translating it yields CASSSKGLAGGVSTDTQYF.